The TCR beta chain under discussion was sequenced for a study of T cell responses to AZD1222 COVID-19 vaccine. Study overall: Recipients boosted at about 4 weeks or about 12 weeks are pooled.

Turning to this clone: Its antigen is unidentified.

Overall study findings and caveats: At 160-218 and 743-854, vaccine-associated CD4 TCRs were dominant, and they spanned spike. In the spike-specific TCR repertoire, nearly half reportedly target unmutated variant regions.

Repertoires were generated with immunoSEQ multiplex PCR, while TCRdb's copy carries only in-frame clones and drops some. The sample holds roughly 66,000 clones, roughly 82% seen once. The CDR3 loop spans 12 amino acids. The germline gives CDR1 SEHNR, CDR2 FQNEAQ (reference sequence). V dropped 0 bases and J dropped 8 bases, with 7 bases sitting between them. This specimen was peripheral blood, taken on day 0 of AZD1222 vaccination. The sequence derives from an adult in good health. J is TRBJ1-2 and V is TRBV7-9, with TRBD1 as a possible D gene (5 bases). The CDR3 DNA reads TGTGCCAGCAGCTTAGCCAGGGAGGGCTACACCTTC. Protein: CASSLAREGYTF.